A single sample is the source of the 30 T cell receptor beta chains below, sequenced in a study of low-dose radiotherapy and immunotherapy resistance in tumors. Priming of first-strand cDNA relied on TRAV- and TRBV-specific primers (covering alpha and beta chains). Amplification, which lasted roughly 20 PCR cycles, used a constant-region primer and V-primer adapter to amplify TCRs. TCRdb re-called the reads through MiXCR, storing one row per CDR3 protein. The data show approximately 14,000 distinct CDR3 sequences, roughly 50% seen once. The receptors stem from a human donor with advanced metastatic prostate, ovarian, gallbladder or colorectal cancer (not recorded which). This table probably holds off-target reads from a library built for another chain.

This chain connects TRBV6-5 to TRBJ1-1; D is uncertain. The V end was cut by 6 bases, the J end by 1 base, with 15 bases between. There are 15 residues in the CDR3. The V gene's germline CDR1 is MNHEY and CDR2 SVGAGI. CDR3 sequence reads: CASRNDPGGNTEAFF. The CDR3 bases are TGTGCCAGCAGAAATGACCCGGGAGGGAACACTGAAGCTTTCTTT.

CDR3 loop: CASSLGGLVEAFF. The CDR3, as DNA: TGTGCCAGCAGTTTAGGGGGGCTGGTGGAAGCTTTCTTT. The rearrangement uses TRBV12-3 or TRBV12-4 and TRBJ1-1, with a tentative D call TRBD1 (6 bases). With 1 base removed from V and 8 bases from J, the gap between germline ends came to 11 bases. This CDR3 contains 13 residues.

The chain employs TRBV2 and TRBJ1-1; D might be TRBD1 (6 bases). CDR1 and CDR2 from the germline V gene are SNHLY and FYNNEI. This CDR3 has 12 residues. V was shortened by 5 bases and J by 6 bases, with 10 bases between the two germline ends. CDR3 coding DNA: TGTGCCAGCAGTCCCAGGGGCTCTGAAGCTTTCTTT. Translated: CASSPRGSEAFF.

J is TRBJ1-5 and V is TRBV6-2 or TRBV6-3; D not certain. The CDR3 contains 14 residues. Germline V gene lookup returns CDR1 MNHEY and CDR2 SVGEGT. V was pared by 4 bases and J by 8 bases, with 15 bases between. In nucleotides, the CDR3 is TGTGCCAGCAGTTCGGTCGGGGAGCCTGAGCCCCAGCATTTT. This sequence encodes CASSSVGEPEPQHF.

The chain couples TRBV6-1 to TRBJ1-3; D call uncertain. V was trimmed by 6 bases and J by 1 base, leaving 13 bases between them. CDR1 is MNHNS, CDR2 SASEGT, per germline. This CDR3 region has 15 residues. The CDR3 DNA follows: TGTGCCAGCAGGCCAGGAGTTGAGTCTGGAAACACCATATATTTT. This gives the protein CASRPGVESGNTIYF.

This clonotype has more than one count but fewer than ten. Here the CDR3 reads CASRDPSADTQYF. The CDR3 coding sequence is TGCGCCAGCAGGGACCCTTCGGCAGATACGCAGTATTTT. The J gene is TRBJ2-3, the V gene TRBV5-1; D remains ambiguous. The germline V and J ends were trimmed by 5 bases and 4 bases, with 11 bases remaining between them. The germline gives CDR1 SGHRS, CDR2 YFSETQ. The CDR3 is 13 amino acids.

This clonotype was observed a few times. V gene TRBV11-3 combines with J gene TRBJ2-1; TRBD2 matches at 8 bases. Trimming took 3 bases from V and 4 from J; bases not matched to a gene: 5. Germline V lookup: CDR1 SGHNT, CDR2 YENEEA. The CDR3 spans 15 residues. CDR3 coding DNA: TGTGCCAGCAGCTTCTCCCAGCGGGAGTACAATGAGCAGTTCTTC. Translation gives CASSFSQREYNEQFF.

The genes are TRBV5-5 and TRBJ2-7; 10 bases line up with TRBD2. There are 15 residues in the CDR3. After removal of 5 bases from V and 3 bases from J, the junction contained 8 bases not matched to a gene. CDR1 and CDR2 from the germline V gene are SGHKS and YYEKEE (reference sequence). The CDR3 loop reads CASSLAGGGVYEQYF. The CDR3 region has the DNA TGTGCCAGCAGTTTAGCGGGAGGAGGGGTCTACGAGCAGTACTTC.

This clonotype showed up just a few times. The chain joins TRBV19 to TRBJ1-2; D is uncertain. Germline assignment: CDR1 LNHDA and CDR2 SQIVND (reference sequence). The CDR3 is made up of 14 amino acids. Deletions cut 8 bases from V and 3 bases from J, with 16 bases between. The CDR3 here is CASVLKPNYYGYTF. DNA of the CDR3: TGTGCCAGTGTACTGAAACCAAACTACTATGGCTACACCTTC.

The chain has TRBV20-1 and TRBJ1-6; 7 positions match TRBD1. This CDR3 is built from 14 residues. V was pared by 6 bases and J by 8 bases, with 10 bases of the junction left unmatched. The germline gives CDR1 DFQATT, CDR2 SNEGSKA (reference sequence). The CDR3 DNA reads TGCAGTGCAACGGGACAGCTGAGGGATTCACCCCTCCACTTT. Its protein product is CSATGQLRDSPLHF.

The V call is TRBV18, the J call TRBJ2-1, with D possibly being TRBD2 (6 bases). The CDR3 spans 13 residues. Germline V gene lookup returns CDR1 KGHSH and CDR2 LQKENI. V lost 5 bases, J lost 6 bases, and 11 bases lay in between. CDR3 protein: CASSAMEGNEQFF. The CDR3 nucleotides are TGTGCCAGCTCAGCCATGGAGGGCAATGAGCAGTTCTTC.

The genes are TRBV14 and TRBJ1-2, with D possibly TRBD1 on 6 matching bases. Germline V CDR1 and CDR2: SGHDN, FVKESK. The V and J ends lost 2 bases and 10 bases respectively, with 14 bases between them. This CDR3 spans 13 amino acids. This chain's CDR3 is CASSQWGQGSYTF. In DNA form, the CDR3 reads TGTGCCAGCAGCCAATGGGGGCAGGGCTCCTACACCTTC.

The gene calls are TRBV9 and TRBJ2-4; 11 nucleotides match TRBD2. The CDR3 runs to 17 residues. CDR1 and CDR2 (germline): SGDLS, YYNGEE. V lost 0 bases to trimming and J lost 8 bases; unmatched junction nucleotides: 10. CDR3 region: CASSVGVTGTSGDIQYF. CDR3 in DNA: TGTGCCAGCAGCGTAGGTGTGACCGGGACTAGCGGAGACATTCAGTACTTC.

This chain connects TRBV7-2 to TRBJ2-2, with 7 positions matching TRBD1. CDR3 length: 16 residues. Trimming took 5 bases from V and 1 from J; bases not matched to a gene: 7. Germline CDR1 and CDR2: SGHTA and FQGNSA. The CDR3 bases are TGTGCCAGCAGCATCCTCCAGGGGGAGAACACCGGGGAGCTGTTTTTT. Translation: CASSILQGENTGELFF.

The chain links TRBV6-2 or TRBV6-3 to TRBJ1-1, with D hard to call. This CDR3 spans 11 amino acids. CDR1 and CDR2 from the germline V gene are MNHEY and SVGEGT. Deletions cut 5 bases from V and 8 bases from J, with 9 bases between. CDR3 nucleotides: TGTGCCAGCAGTGAAGCTGGGGAAGCTTTCTTT. The encoded protein is CASSEAGEAFF.

This chain joins TRBV3-1 and TRBJ1-2, with a possible D match to TRBD1 (6 bases). Germline-derived CDR1 and CDR2 are LGHDT and YNNKEL (reference sequence). This CDR3 spans 14 amino acids. Trimming removed 1 base from V and 8 bases from J, with 14 bases in between. CDR3: CASSQGSTGSGYTF. The DNA for the CDR3 is TGTGCCAGCAGCCAAGGCTCCACAGGGAGCGGCTACACCTTC.

J is TRBJ2-3 and V is TRBV27; the D call may be TRBD1 or TRBD2 (6 bases each). The CDR3 totals 15 residues. Germline loops: CDR1 MNHEY, CDR2 SMNVEV (reference sequence). Trimming took off 6 bases at V and 3 bases at J, with 16 bases between the two ends. The DNA for the CDR3 is TGTGCCAGCAGGCTCCGCGGAGGGGGGACAGATACGCAGTATTTT. Translation gives CASRLRGGGTDTQYF.

This clonotype has more than one count but fewer than ten. The V gene is TRBV9, the J gene TRBJ2-7; D is undetermined. The CDR3 runs to 15 residues. Germline V CDR1 and CDR2: SGDLS, YYNGEE. V gave up 2 bases and J gave up 0 bases, with 12 bases separating them. The CDR3 region has the DNA TGTGCCAGCAGCGTTTCAGTTACGAGCTCCTACGAGCAGTACTTC. This sequence encodes CASSVSVTSSYEQYF.

The V and J genes are TRBV10-2 and TRBJ1-2, with a possible D match to TRBD1 (5 bases). Per the germline V gene, CDR1 is WSHSY and CDR2 is SAAADI. Between the trimmed V and J ends, which lost 2 bases and 10 bases, there was a span of 11 bases. This CDR3 contains 12 residues. CDR3 nucleotide sequence: TGCGCCAGCAGTGAGGACAGAAGATCCTACACCTTC. Protein product: CASSEDRRSYTF.

This clonotype has just a few counts. V is TRBV27 and J is TRBJ2-3, with D unresolved. Deletions cut 8 bases from V and 1 base from J, with 13 bases between. Germline CDR1 MNHEY, CDR2 SMNVEV (reference sequence). The CDR3 is 14 residues long. CDR3 in amino acids: CASQPAFGTDTQYF. In nucleotides, the CDR3 is TGTGCCAGCCAACCGGCTTTTGGCACAGATACGCAGTATTTT.

The chain joins TRBV10-1 to TRBJ2-2; tentative D call: TRBD1 (5 bases). This CDR3 spans 14 amino acids. Germline V gene lookup returns CDR1 WNHNN and CDR2 SYGVQD (reference sequence). Trimming pared 3 bases from V and 3 bases from J, leaving 8 bases between. This CDR3 reads CASSDLGDTGELFF. CDR3 bases: TGCGCCAGCAGTGACCTAGGGGACACCGGGGAGCTGTTTTTT.

The chain links TRBV7-8 to TRBJ1-1; 7 positions match TRBD1. Trimming cost V 5 bases and J 3 bases; bases outside gene matches: 6. The CDR3 consists of 14 residues. Germline V gene data show CDR1 as SGHVS and CDR2 as FQNEAQ. CDR3 DNA sequence: TGTGCCAGCAGCCCTAACAGGGGAGACACTGAAGCTTTCTTT. Amino acid sequence: CASSPNRGDTEAFF.

This clonotype turned up a few times. The chain is built from TRBV12-3 or TRBV12-4 and TRBJ2-7; D assignment may be TRBD1 or TRBD2 (5 bases each). The CDR3 runs 13 residues. The ends were cut back, 8 bases at V and 3 bases at J, with 14 bases in the middle. The chain's CDR3 is CASGTGALYEQYF. The CDR3 bases are TGTGCCAGCGGAACCGGGGCCCTCTACGAGCAGTACTTC.

The chain carries TRBV3-1 and TRBJ2-4; D possibly corresponds to TRBD1 (5 bases). Trimming left V 1 base short and J 5 bases short, with 15 bases between. CDR1 is LGHDT, CDR2 YNNKEL, per germline (reference sequence). The CDR3 has 16 amino acids. As DNA, the CDR3 is TGTGCCAGCAGCCAAGCTCTTATCGGACAAGAAAACATTCAGTACTTC. Amino acids: CASSQALIGQENIQYF. The whole variable domain, remainder taken from reference TRBV3-1 and TRBJ2-4, is DTAVSQTPKYLVTQMGNDKSIKCEQNLGHDTMYWYKQDSKKFLKIMFSYNNKELIINETVPNRFSPKSPDKAHLNLHINSLELGDSAVYFCASSQALIGQENIQYFGAGTRLSVL.

V gene TRBV13 combines with J gene TRBJ2-5, with 8 bases identical to TRBD2. The CDR3 contains 17 residues. Germline CDR1 and CDR2: PRHDT and FYEKMQ (reference sequence). V dropped 6 bases and J dropped 5; count of bases not matched to a gene: 17. CDR3 loop: CASSEEEAGGPLETQYF. CDR3 in DNA: TGTGCCAGCAGTGAAGAGGAGGCGGGGGGCCCGCTGGAGACCCAGTACTTC.

The chain carries TRBV24-1 and TRBJ2-2; no clear D. Germline CDR1 is KGHDR and CDR2 is SFDVKD. CDR3 size: 13 residues. Trimming removed 5 bases at V and 3 bases at J, with 6 bases between. Here the CDR3 DNA reads TGTGCCACCAGTGTAGACTACACCGGGGAGCTGTTTTTT. Amino acid sequence: CATSVDYTGELFF.

This clonotype has just a few counts. The chain couples TRBV6-2 or TRBV6-3 to TRBJ2-2, with D possibly TRBD2 on 6 matching bases. V was cut by 5 bases and J by 5 bases, with 15 bases left in between. The CDR3 is 15 amino acids. Germline CDR1 is MNHEY and CDR2 is SVGEGT. CDR3 sequence reads: CASSATGETTGELFF. The CDR3 nucleotides read TGTGCCAGCAGTGCTACGGGGGAGACAACCGGGGAGCTGTTTTTT.

This sequence joins TRBV11-2 and TRBJ1-2; D unresolved. CDR3 length: 13 amino acids. Trimming stripped 1 base from V and 6 bases from J, with 9 bases between. Germline CDR1 SGHAT, CDR2 FQNNGV. This chain's CDR3 is CASSLARANGYTF. CDR3 DNA: TGTGCCAGCAGCTTAGCTAGGGCGAATGGCTACACCTTC.

The rearrangement uses TRBV20-1 and TRBJ2-3; TRBD1 is a possible D gene (6 bases). The CDR3 covers 13 residues. Germline V lookup: CDR1 DFQATT, CDR2 SNEGSKA (reference sequence). V lost 6 bases, J lost 2 bases, and 12 bases lay in between. In DNA, the CDR3 is TGCAGTGCGATGGACAGTGCCACAGATACGCAGTATTTT. It encodes CSAMDSATDTQYF.

This clonotype turned up a few times. V and J are TRBV7-2 and TRBJ2-7, with 10 bases aligning to TRBD1. V shed 6 bases, J shed 1 base, and the junction held 3 bases outside the gene matches. The CDR3 runs to 14 residues. CDR1 and CDR2 (germline): SGHTA, FQGNSA. The CDR3 coding sequence is TGTGCCAGCAGTCGGGACAGGGGATCCTACGAGCAGTACTTC. It translates to CASSRDRGSYEQYF.